The T cell receptor (beta chain) described here comes from a study of T cells after yellow fever vaccination. Study at large: Libraries from low-cell-number fractions were prepared with the SMART-Seq v4 Ultra Low Input RNA kit. Findings of the study overall: Only a minor proportion of clonotypes was detected across both CD4 and CD8 compartments. Peaking faster, on day 5 versus 15, the secondary response was nonetheless weaker.

This clonotype was recorded a few times. Its antigen is still unknown. 5'RACE template switching produced TCR cDNA carrying a universal primer site and UMIs. TCRdb ran MiXCR on the 5' RACE reads and lists one entry per CDR3 protein. In the table there are approximately 260,000 distinct CDR3 sequences, roughly 5.2% of which are singletons. Germline V CDR1 and CDR2: MDHEN, SYDVKM. The CDR3 runs to 17 residues. Trimming removed 5 bases from V and 4 bases from J, with 21 bases in between. The sequence was obtained from a man younger than 30 who received the YFV17D yellow fever vaccine. Sequenced here: CD4+ T cells sorted from PBMCs, sampled on the day of the yellow fever booster vaccination. The rearrangement links TRBV28 to TRBJ1-5; TRBD1 might be the D (5 bases). The CDR3 nucleotides are TGTGCCAGCAGTCACCCCTCATCATGGGGGATTAATCAGCCCCAGCATTTT. Protein: CASSHPSSWGINQPQHF. Supplemented by reference TRBV28 and TRBJ1-5, the full variable domain reads DVKVTQSSRYLVKRTGEKVFLECVQDMDHENMFWYRQDPGLGLRLIYFSYDVKMKEKGDIPEGYSVSREKKERFSLILESASTNQTSMYLCASSHPSSWGINQPQHFGDGTRLSIL.